There are a few counts of the clone carrying this T cell receptor (beta chain). Its antigen is still unknown. This sample is drawn from a study of CD8 T cells in ankylosing spondylitis. Findings and limits, study-wide: Reactive arthritis synovial fluid and blood were previously reported to contain some motif variants.

Via MiXCR, TCRdb re-called the 5' RACE reads, giving one row per CDR3 protein. The repertoire holds 220,000 or so distinct CDR3 sequences, with roughly 10% as singletons. Germline loops: CDR1 PRHDT, CDR2 FYEKMQ (reference sequence). CDR3 length: 16 amino acids. The germline V and J ends were trimmed by 1 base and 0 bases, with 13 bases remaining between them. Sequencing was performed on blood, either unsorted or a sorted T cell fraction (not recorded which). The chain has TRBV13 and TRBJ2-7; TRBD2 is a possible D gene (5 bases). This receptor was taken from a male donor with ankylosing spondylitis or in good health (not recorded which). CDR3 bases: TGTGCCAGCAGCTTAGTGGCCGGGGTCGCCTCCTACGAGCAGTACTTC. This translates into CASSLVAGVASYEQYF.